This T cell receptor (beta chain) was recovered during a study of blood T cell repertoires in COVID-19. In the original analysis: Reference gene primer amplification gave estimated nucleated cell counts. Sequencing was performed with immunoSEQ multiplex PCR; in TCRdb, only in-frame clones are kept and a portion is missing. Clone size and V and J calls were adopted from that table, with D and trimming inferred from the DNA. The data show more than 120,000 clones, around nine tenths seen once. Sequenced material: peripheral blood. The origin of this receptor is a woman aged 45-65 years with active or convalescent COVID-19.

The CDR3 DNA reads TGTGCCAGCAGCCCAGGGGGCTCGGGCTACACCTTC. It specifies CASSPGGSGYTF. This chain uses TRBV3-1 (or the pseudogene TRBV3-2) with TRBJ1-2; TRBD1 matches 8 bases. The CDR3 extends over 12 amino acids. The V gene's germline CDR1 is LGHDT and CDR2 YNNKEL (reference sequence). J lost 8 bases, V lost 4 bases, and 3 bases had no gene match.